This T cell receptor beta chain came from a study of T cells in Graves' hyperthyroidism and ophthalmopathy. Amplification yielded TCR beta CDR3 regions, with RNA transcripts as the source. HTBI primers were employed in a first-round RT-PCR of the TCR CDR3. In TCRdb, the multiplex PCR reads were re-called with MiXCR into one record per CDR3 protein. The sample has roughly 100,000 distinct CDR3 sequences, 35% to 45% seen once. Trimming took 5 bases from V and 4 from J, leaving 11 bases between them. Germline V gives CDR1 SEHNR, CDR2 FQNEAQ (reference sequence). The CDR3 has 13 amino acids. The chain employs TRBV7-9 and TRBJ2-5; D is perhaps TRBD2 (6 bases). This receptor was taken from a woman aged 25 to 39 with Graves' hyperthyroidism. Sequencing used peripheral blood or thyroid tissue (not recorded which). The CDR3 spells CASSPGDLETQYF. The CDR3 DNA is TGTGCCAGCAGCCCGGGAGACCTAGAGACCCAGTACTTC.